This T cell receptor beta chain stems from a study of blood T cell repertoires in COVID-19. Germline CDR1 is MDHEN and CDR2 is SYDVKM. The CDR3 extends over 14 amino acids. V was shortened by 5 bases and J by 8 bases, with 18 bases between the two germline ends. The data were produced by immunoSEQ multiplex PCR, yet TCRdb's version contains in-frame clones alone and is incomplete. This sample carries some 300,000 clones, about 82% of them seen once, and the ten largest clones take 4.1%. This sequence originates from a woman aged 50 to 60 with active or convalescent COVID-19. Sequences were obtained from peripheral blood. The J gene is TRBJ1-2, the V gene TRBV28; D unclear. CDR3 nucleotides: TGTGCCAGCAGTCCCATGGGCGCACAACGGGGCTACACCTTC. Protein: CASSPMGAQRGYTF.